This T cell receptor beta chain was sequenced for a study of T cell changes during pregnancy in multiple sclerosis. V lost 2 bases, J lost 7 bases, and 6 bases stayed unmatched. The CDR3 covers 16 residues. The germline V gene encodes CDR1 SGHNT and CDR2 YYREEE (reference sequence). TCRdb keeps only in-frame clones here, not all; method: immunoSEQ multiplex PCR. The sample yields 60,000 or so clones, about 90% seen once. V gene TRBV5-4 combines with J gene TRBJ1-6, with TRBD1 identical over 10 bases. The sample was peripheral blood, taken in the first trimester of pregnancy. The receptor was derived from a female donor in good health, enrolled as a control in a pregnancy study. CDR3 coding DNA: TGTGCCAGCAGCTTAGGGTGGACAGGGGGAAATTCACCCCTCCACTTT. Encoded protein: CASSLGWTGGNSPLHF.